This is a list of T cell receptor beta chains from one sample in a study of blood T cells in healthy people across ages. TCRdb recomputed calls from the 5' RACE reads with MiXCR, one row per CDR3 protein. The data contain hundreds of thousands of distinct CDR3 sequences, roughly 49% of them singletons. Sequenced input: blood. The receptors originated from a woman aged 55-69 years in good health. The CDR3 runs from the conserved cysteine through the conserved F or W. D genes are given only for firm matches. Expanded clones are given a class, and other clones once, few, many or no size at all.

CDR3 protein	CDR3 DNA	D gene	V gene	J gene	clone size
CSGVGGMNYGYTF	TGCAGCGGGGTAGGGGGCATGAACTATGGCTACACCTTC	TRBD1	TRBV29-1	TRBJ1-2	-
CSARKRTSGRFEQYF	TGCAGTGCTAGAAAAAGGACTAGCGGGAGGTTCGAGCAGTACTTC	TRBD2	TRBV20-1	TRBJ2-7	-
CASSLVAGGAYNEQFF	TGTGCCAGCAGCTTAGTCGCGGGAGGGGCCTACAATGAGCAGTTCTTC	TRBD2	TRBV7-2	TRBJ2-1	-
CASSLAHGGRSAYNEQFF	TGTGCCAGCAGCTTAGCGCACGGCGGGAGGTCGGCCTACAATGAGCAGTTCTTC	TRBD2	TRBV7-8	TRBJ2-1	many
CSVHPTDSYEQYF	TGCAGCGTCCACCCGACAGATTCCTACGAGCAGTACTTC	-	TRBV29-1	TRBJ2-7	-
CASSFSGATGELFF	TGTGCCAGCAGTTTCTCCGGGGCCACCGGGGAGCTGTTTTTT	-	TRBV12-3/TRBV12-4	TRBJ2-2	many
CASNQGEATYEQYF	TGTGCCAGCAACCAGGGGGAGGCGACCTACGAGCAGTACTTC	-	TRBV7-8	TRBJ2-7	-
CASSITGYGYTF	TGTGCCAGCAGCATCACAGGGTATGGCTACACCTTC	-	TRBV11-2	TRBJ1-2	-
CATAGRGPKDTGELFF	TGTGCCACCGCAGGGAGAGGACCTAAAGACACCGGGGAGCTGTTTTTT	-	TRBV24-1	TRBJ2-2	-
CSAAVDTGTSPLHF	TGCAGTGCTGCCGTTGATACAGGGACCTCACCCCTCCACTTT	-	TRBV20-1	TRBJ1-6	-
CASSDSGADYGYTF	TGTGCCAGCAGTGACTCCGGGGCAGACTATGGCTACACCTTC	-	TRBV12-3/TRBV12-4	TRBJ1-2	-
CASSPTGGSSGANVLTF	TGTGCCAGCAGTCCGACAGGGGGTTCCTCTGGGGCCAACGTCCTGACTTTC	TRBD1	TRBV6-2/TRBV6-3	TRBJ2-6	-
CAISPGQGHEQYF	TGTGCCATTTCACCGGGACAGGGCCACGAGCAGTACTTC	TRBD1	TRBV10-3	TRBJ2-7	-
CASSQSPGEKLFF	TGTGCCAGCAGCCAATCCCCAGGAGAAAAACTGTTTTTT	-	TRBV4-2	TRBJ1-4	-
CSASGLAGGASYTDTQYF	TGCAGTGCGTCGGGACTAGCGGGGGGAGCCTCCTACACAGATACGCAGTATTTT	TRBD2	TRBV20-1	TRBJ2-3	-
CASSLYGDLAKNIQYF	TGTGCCAGCAGCTTGTATGGGGATCTAGCCAAAAACATTCAGTACTTC	-	TRBV5-6	TRBJ2-4	-
CSASGTGDNYGYTF	TGCAGCGCTTCCGGGACAGGGGACAACTATGGCTACACCTTC	TRBD1	TRBV29-1	TRBJ1-2	-
CASSPWGDNSYEQYF	TGTGCCAGCAGCCCCTGGGGGGATAATTCCTACGAGCAGTACTTC	-	TRBV12-3/TRBV12-4	TRBJ2-7	-
CASGLAGVRSYNEQFF	TGTGCTTCGGGACTAGCGGGAGTTAGGTCCTACAATGAGCAGTTCTTC	TRBD2	TRBV4-2	TRBJ2-1	-
CASSGAGSYEQYF	TGTGCCAGCAGTGGGGCCGGGAGCTACGAGCAGTACTTC	-	TRBV25-1	TRBJ2-7	few
CASSTRAGGTGELFF	TGTGCCAGCAGTACTCGGGCAGGGGGAACCGGGGAGCTGTTTTTT	TRBD1	TRBV12-3/TRBV12-4	TRBJ2-2	once
CASSVEGFANEKLFF	TGTGCCAGCAGCGTAGAGGGATTTGCTAATGAAAAACTGTTTTTT	-	TRBV9	TRBJ1-4	-
CASSFPDSYERYF	TGCGCCAGCAGCTTTCCTGACTCCTACGAGCGGTACTTC	-	TRBV5-1	TRBJ2-7	-
CACSSDTGNQPQHF	TGTGCCTGCAGCAGTGACACCGGCAATCAGCCCCAGCATTTT	-	TRBV7-2	TRBJ1-5	-
CAISETGRRGYTF	TGTGCCATCAGTGAGACTGGGCGGAGAGGCTACACCTTC	-	TRBV10-3	TRBJ1-2	-
CSVGLLRSGGYTF	TGCAGCGTTGGGCTATTACGAAGTGGAGGCTACACCTTC	-	TRBV29-1	TRBJ1-2	-
CATSRSGPSYNEQFF	TGTGCCACCAGCAGAAGCGGACCTTCCTACAATGAGCAGTTCTTC	-	TRBV15	TRBJ2-1	-
CASSLGGGAGETQYF	TGTGCCAGCAGCTTAGGGGGGGGAGCTGGGGAGACCCAGTACTTC	TRBD2	TRBV7-2	TRBJ2-5	-
CASSWNKRDATDTQYF	TGTGCCAGCAGTTGGAACAAGCGGGATGCCACAGATACGCAGTATTTT	TRBD2	TRBV6-2/TRBV6-3	TRBJ2-3	-
CASSAIYEQYF	TGTGCCAGCAGCGCTATCTACGAGCAGTACTTC	-	TRBV14	TRBJ2-7	few
CSVEGGGSSYGYTF	TGCAGCGTTGAAGGAGGGGGTAGCAGCTATGGCTACACCTTC	-	TRBV29-1	TRBJ1-2	few
CSARVPYRSDEQYF	TGCAGTGCTAGAGTCCCATATAGGAGTGACGAGCAGTACTTC	-	TRBV20-1	TRBJ2-7	few
CSARLRPRGGGYTF	TGCAGTGCTAGACTTCGGCCTAGGGGTGGTGGCTACACCTTC	-	TRBV20-1	TRBJ1-2	-
CASSLGQRGYNEQFF	TGTGCCAGCAGCTTAGGACAGCGGGGGTACAATGAGCAGTTCTTC	TRBD2	TRBV13	TRBJ2-1	-
CASSERYNEQFF	TGTGCCAGCAGCGAGCGATACAATGAGCAGTTCTTC	-	TRBV9	TRBJ2-1	-
CAISESNPRSYNEQFF	TGTGCCATCAGTGAGTCGAACCCACGCTCCTACAATGAGCAGTTCTTC	-	TRBV10-3	TRBJ2-1	-
CASSRLAGLGEQFF	TGTGCCAGCAGTCGATTAGCGGGTTTGGGTGAGCAGTTCTTC	TRBD2	TRBV6-4	TRBJ2-1	few
CSASPTNEQFF	TGCAGTGCTAGTCCCACCAATGAGCAGTTCTTC	-	TRBV20-1	TRBJ2-1	-
CAIRSGQGLYEQYF	TGTGCCATCAGATCGGGACAGGGGCTCTACGAGCAGTACTTC	TRBD1	TRBV10-3	TRBJ2-7	-
CASSRTIYGYTF	TGTGCCAGCAGTAGGACAATCTATGGCTACACCTTC	-	TRBV12-3/TRBV12-4	TRBJ1-2	few
CASSQVDRNTGELFF	TGCGCCAGCAGCCAAGTGGACAGGAACACCGGGGAGCTGTTTTTT	-	TRBV4-3	TRBJ2-2	-
CASSPGTSGRFYEQYF	TGTGCCAGCAGCCCTGGGACTAGCGGGAGGTTCTACGAGCAGTACTTC	TRBD2	TRBV7-3	TRBJ2-7	-
CASSQEAETQYF	TGCGCCAGCAGCCAAGAGGCGGAGACCCAGTACTTC	-	TRBV4-1	TRBJ2-5	few
CSARDTVGDTQYF	TGCAGTGCTAGAGATACAGTAGGGGATACGCAGTATTTT	-	TRBV20-1	TRBJ2-3	many
CASSLDGGSYNEQYF	TGCGCCAGCAGCTTGGACGGGGGCTCCTACAATGAGCAGTACTTC	-	TRBV5-1	TRBJ2-7	-